This entry features one T cell receptor (beta chain) sequence. Its antigen is still unknown. Only in-frame clones appear in the TCRdb table, and some are missing; sequencing was by immunoSEQ multiplex PCR. In the table there are over 110,000 clones, 92% of which are singletons. The V gene's germline CDR1 is SEHNR and CDR2 FQNEAQ (reference sequence). The CDR3 is 14 amino acids. Trimming took 7 bases from V and 1 from J, leaving 13 bases between them. This sample was included in a study of T cell responses to AZD1222 COVID-19 vaccine. Study-wide results and limits: Researchers report vaccine-associated CD4 TCRs spanning spike, with dominance at 160-218 and 743-854. Once two AZD1222 doses were given, Spike-specific TCR breadth and depth went up.

The source is an adult who received the AZD1222 COVID-19 vaccine. The chain carries TRBV7-9 and TRBJ1-1, with D unclear. Sequenced here: peripheral blood, sampled 28 days after the second AZD1222 dose. In DNA, the CDR3 is TGTGCCAGCACCACAACGGGTGGGAACACTGAAGCTTTCTTT. This codes for CASTTTGGNTEAFF.